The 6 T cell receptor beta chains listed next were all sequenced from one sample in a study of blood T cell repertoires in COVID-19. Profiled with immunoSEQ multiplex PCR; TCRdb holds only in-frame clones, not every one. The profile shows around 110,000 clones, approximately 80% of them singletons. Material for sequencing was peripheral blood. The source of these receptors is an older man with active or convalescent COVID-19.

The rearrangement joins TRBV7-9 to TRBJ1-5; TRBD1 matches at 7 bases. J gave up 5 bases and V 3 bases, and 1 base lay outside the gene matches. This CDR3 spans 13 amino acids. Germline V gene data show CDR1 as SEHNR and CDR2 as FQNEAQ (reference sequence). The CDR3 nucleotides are TGTGCCAGCAGCTTCGACAGGGATCAGCCCCAGCATTTT. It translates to CASSFDRDQPQHF.

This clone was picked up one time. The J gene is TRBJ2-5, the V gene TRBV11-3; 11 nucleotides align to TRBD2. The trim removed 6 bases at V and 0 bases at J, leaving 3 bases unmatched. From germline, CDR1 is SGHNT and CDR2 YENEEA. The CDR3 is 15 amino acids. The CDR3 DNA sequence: TGTGCCAGCAGTCCGGGACTAGCGGACCAAGAGACCCAGTACTTC. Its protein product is CASSPGLADQETQYF.

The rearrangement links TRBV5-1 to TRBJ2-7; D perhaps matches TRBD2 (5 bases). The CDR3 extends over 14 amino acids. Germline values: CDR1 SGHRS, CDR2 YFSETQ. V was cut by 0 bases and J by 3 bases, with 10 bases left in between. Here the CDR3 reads CASSLAGDHYEQYF. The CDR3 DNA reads TGCGCCAGCAGCTTGGCCGGGGATCACTACGAGCAGTACTTC.

CDR3 coding DNA: TGTGCCACCAGTGAACCCCGGGACAGGGGAGGCGGAAACACCATATATTTT. It encodes CATSEPRDRGGGNTIYF. The chain joins TRBV24-1 to TRBJ1-3; 10 positions match TRBD1. The CDR3 contains 17 residues. Trimming took 4 bases from V and 4 from J; bases not matched to a gene: 9. From germline, CDR1 is KGHDR and CDR2 SFDVKD.

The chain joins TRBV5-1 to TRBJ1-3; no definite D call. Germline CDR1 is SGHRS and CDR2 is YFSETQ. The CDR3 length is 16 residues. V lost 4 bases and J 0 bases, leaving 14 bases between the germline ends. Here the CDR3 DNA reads TGCGCCAGCAGCCCGGATGAGGCGCGCTCTGGAAACACCATATATTTT. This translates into CASSPDEARSGNTIYF.

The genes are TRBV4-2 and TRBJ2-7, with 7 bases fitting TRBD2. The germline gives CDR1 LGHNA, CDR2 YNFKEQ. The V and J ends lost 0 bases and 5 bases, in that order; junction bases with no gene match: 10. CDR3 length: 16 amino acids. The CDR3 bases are TGTGCCAGCAGCCAAGAAAGGGCGGGAGTGTCCCACGAGCAGTACTTC. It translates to CASSQERAGVSHEQYF.